This T cell receptor (beta chain) stems from a study of blood T cells in healthy people across ages. To note about this clonotype: Germline and junction disagree at one end, which may indicate a read error.

For the second PCR, which ran for about 6 to 11 cycles, a sample-barcoded 5' primer and a J-beta primer mix were used. MiXCR was run by TCRdb on the 5' RACE reads, yielding one entry per CDR3 protein. The table has some 1.1 million distinct CDR3 sequences, about two fifths seen once. Germline values: CDR1 DFQATT, CDR2 SNEGSKA (reference sequence). The CDR3 contains 14 residues. The chain uses TRBV20-1 and TRBJ2-1; TRBD1 matches at 7 bases. The sample consisted of blood. The receptor was isolated from a man aged 18 to 35 in good health. This chain's CDR3 is CSGKGQSSYNEQSF. The DNA for the CDR3 is TGCAGTGGAAAGGGACAGAGCTCCTACAATGAGCAGTCCTTC.